What follows is one T cell receptor (beta chain) and its context. As yet, its antigen is unknown. Germline V gene data show CDR1 as SGHTA and CDR2 as FQGTGA. Trimming took 1 base from V and 1 from J, leaving 8 bases between them. The CDR3 has 15 amino acids. Only in-frame clones appear in the TCRdb table, and some are missing; sequencing was by immunoSEQ multiplex PCR. The table records approximately 190,000 clones, roughly 93% of them present only once. The data were taken from a study of T cell responses to AZD1222 COVID-19 vaccine. Study outcomes and limitations: Reports indicate that nearly half of spike-specific TCRs are directed at unmutated variant regions.

V gene TRBV7-3 combines with J gene TRBJ2-1; possible D gene TRBD2, 5 bases. The receptor was derived from an adult in good health. The source was peripheral blood, collected on day 0 of AZD1222 vaccination. The CDR3 DNA reads as TGTGCCAGCAGCTTAAGGCCGGGGTCCTACAATGAGCAGTTCTTC. This gives the protein CASSLRPGSYNEQFF.